This TCR beta chain was identified in a study of cytomegalovirus exposure and HLA in healthy donors. The CDR3 covers 15 residues. Germline V CDR1 and CDR2: SGHNT, YYREEE (reference sequence). J gave up 8 bases and V 4 bases, and 9 bases lay outside the gene matches. The study, taken as a whole, reports: Sequencing likely produced, as an artifact, a cluster of highly shared sequence variants. TCR beta sequences reportedly predicted most subjects' HLA-A and HLA-B alleles accurately. Most CMV-associated TCR beta chains appeared HLA-restricted in a later analysis.

The PCR employed 60 Vbeta primers together with 13 Jbeta primers. Some clones are missing from TCRdb's copy, which holds only in-frame ones; the method was immunoSEQ multiplex PCR. Here the sample spans under 200,000 clones, more than 60% being singletons. This clone was seen a single time. The antigen is undetermined. Sequenced input: PBMCs. The TCR originated in a female donor in good health and CMV-seronegative. V usage is TRBV5-4 and J usage is TRBJ1-6; 7 nucleotides agree with TRBD1. CDR3 amino acids: CASSSMGQSDSPLHF. CDR3 sequence (DNA): TGTGCCAGCAGCAGTATGGGACAGTCGGATTCACCCCTCCACTTT.